These 27 T cell receptor beta chains share one sample of origin, sequenced in a study of neurological immune-mediated disorders. Each CDR3 protein is one row after TCRdb ran MiXCR on the 5' RACE reads. The sample holds about 35,000 distinct CDR3 sequences, 3.8% seen once. Input material: PBMCs. The receptor source for this set is a young man with multiple sclerosis.

This clonotype was recorded many times. The chain is built from TRBV5-1 and TRBJ2-6; D perhaps matches TRBD1 (5 bases). Trimming shortened V by 1 base and J by 0 bases, and 14 bases separated the two germline ends. This CDR3 is built from 18 residues. Germline assignment: CDR1 SGHRS and CDR2 YFSETQ. CDR3 protein: CASSLWGDSYSGANVLTF. The CDR3 DNA reads TGCGCCAGCAGCTTGTGGGGTGACAGCTACTCTGGGGCCAACGTCCTGACTTTC.

This clonotype was seen repeatedly, ten times or more. The rearrangement links TRBV20-1 to TRBJ1-1, with D unclear. Germline V gives CDR1 DFQATT, CDR2 SNEGSKA (reference sequence). The CDR3 has 16 amino acids. Trimming took 6 bases from V and 3 from J, leaving 23 bases between them. CDR3 sequence (DNA): TGCAGTGCGTGGGAGTCCCCGAGGGAGAGGGACACTGAAGCTTTCTTT. It codes for CSAWESPRERDTEAFF.

This clonotype occurred many times. V usage is TRBV10-3 and J usage is TRBJ2-3; 7 bases map to TRBD1. Unmatched junction bases numbered 5, after V lost 5 bases and J lost 3 bases. The length of the CDR3 is 14 residues. Per the germline V gene, CDR1 is ENHRY and CDR2 is SYGVKD. As DNA, the CDR3 is TGTGCCATCAGTCGAGGGGGCGAAACAGATACGCAGTATTTT. Translated, it gives CAISRGGETDTQYF.

This clonotype was observed at least ten times. The rearrangement links TRBV7-2 to TRBJ1-5; possible D gene TRBD1, 5 bases. The CDR3 sequence is 15 residues long. V was shortened by 1 base and J by 0 bases, with 7 bases between the two germline ends. Germline lookup yields CDR1 SGHTA and CDR2 FQGNSA. CDR3 protein: CASSLVQGSNQPQHF. CDR3 sequence (DNA): TGTGCCAGCAGCTTAGTCCAGGGTAGCAATCAGCCCCAGCATTTT.

This clonotype was seen at least ten times. This sequence joins TRBV25-1 and TRBJ1-5, with D maybe TRBD1 (5 bases). V was cut by 6 bases and J by 4 bases, with 13 bases left in between. Germline V gene data show CDR1 as MGHDK and CDR2 as SYGVNS. This CDR3 spans 14 amino acids. CDR3 region: CASRGPVGNQPQHF. In nucleotides, the CDR3 is TGTGCCAGCAGGGGGCCCGTGGGGAATCAGCCCCAGCATTTT.

This clonotype was seen at least ten times. The J gene is TRBJ2-5, the V gene TRBV6-6; D possibly matches TRBD1 or TRBD2 (5 bases each). V dropped 2 bases and J dropped 2 bases, with 12 bases sitting between them. The germline V gene has CDR1 MNHNY and CDR2 SVGAGI (reference sequence). The length of the CDR3 is 15 residues. CDR3 DNA sequence: TGTGCCAGCAGTTACCCCAAGGGACCACAAGAGACCCAGTACTTC. Protein product: CASSYPKGPQETQYF.

In this sample, this clonotype turned up many times. V gene TRBV5-1 combines with J gene TRBJ2-6; 7 bases align to TRBD1. Germline loops: CDR1 SGHRS, CDR2 YFSETQ. With 4 bases clipped from V and 2 bases from J, the junction kept 6 bases outside the gene matches. CDR3 length equals 16 residues. CDR3 sequence: CASSVRQGPGANVLTF. In nucleotides, the CDR3 is TGCGCCAGCAGCGTCCGACAGGGTCCTGGGGCCAACGTCCTGACTTTC. Filled out from reference TRBV5-1 and TRBJ2-6, the complete variable domain reads KAGVTQTPRYLIKTRGQQVTLSCSPISGHRSVSWYQQTPGQGLQFLFEYFSETQRNKGNFPGRFSGRQFSNSRSEMNVSTLELGDSALYLCASSVRQGPGANVLTFGAGSRLTVL.

This clonotype was seen repeatedly, ten times or more. V is TRBV5-1 and J is TRBJ1-1; D is unresolved. This CDR3 has 14 residues. Germline loops: CDR1 SGHRS, CDR2 YFSETQ. The germline V and J ends were trimmed by 1 base and 4 bases, with 11 bases remaining between them. This CDR3 is CASSLTGMSTEAFF. CDR3 coding DNA: TGCGCCAGCAGCTTGACGGGGATGAGCACTGAAGCTTTCTTT. Looking up the rest from reference TRBV5-1 and TRBJ1-1 gives the full variable domain: KAGVTQTPRYLIKTRGQQVTLSCSPISGHRSVSWYQQTPGQGLQFLFEYFSETQRNKGNFPGRFSGRQFSNSRSEMNVSTLELGDSALYLCASSLTGMSTEAFFGQGTRLTVV.

This clonotype has a count of ten or more. The chain employs TRBV20-1 and TRBJ1-2; a weak D match, TRBD1 (6 bases). The ends were cut back, 2 bases at V and 2 bases at J, with 9 bases in the middle. The germline V gene has CDR1 DFQATT and CDR2 SNEGSKA (reference sequence). The CDR3 totals 13 residues. The CDR3 DNA follows: TGCAGTGCTAGACAAGGACAGAACTATGGCTACACCTTC. This sequence encodes CSARQGQNYGYTF.

This clonotype was found many times. The rearrangement uses TRBV5-5 and TRBJ1-2; D is unresolved. Germline CDR1 SGHKS, CDR2 YYEKEE (reference sequence). The V end was cut by 5 bases, the J end by 3 bases, with 11 bases between. The CDR3 extends over 13 amino acids. Here the CDR3 DNA reads TGTGCCAGCAGTTTCCAGCGGGACTATGGCTACACCTTC. Translation gives CASSFQRDYGYTF.

This clonotype came up many times. The genes are TRBV5-1 and TRBJ1-6; no clear D. V lost 0 bases and J lost 5, with 6 bases in between. The CDR3 is made up of 14 amino acids. Germline V gene lookup returns CDR1 SGHRS and CDR2 YFSETQ. The CDR3 region has the DNA TGCGCCAGCAGCTTGGGGGTCGATAATTCACCCCTCCACTTT. Translation gives CASSLGVDNSPLHF.

This clonotype was counted ten times or more. J is TRBJ1-6 and V is TRBV25-1, with D hard to call. Germline assignment: CDR1 MGHDK and CDR2 SYGVNS. There are 15 residues in the CDR3. Trimming pared 7 bases from V and 9 bases from J, leaving 19 bases between. CDR3 in amino acids: CASKFSFGMSSPLHF. The CDR3, as DNA: TGTGCCAGCAAATTCTCCTTTGGGATGAGTTCACCCCTCCACTTT.

The sample holds many counts of this clonotype. J is TRBJ2-5 and V is TRBV3-1; 8 bases agree with TRBD1. Germline V CDR1 and CDR2: LGHDT, YNNKEL (reference sequence). V shed 2 bases, J shed 2 bases, and the junction held 16 bases outside the gene matches. CDR3 length equals 19 residues. The CDR3 sequence is CASSQLLGTGESLQETQYF. The CDR3, as DNA: TGTGCCAGCAGCCAACTCCTCGGGACAGGCGAGTCGCTTCAAGAGACCCAGTACTTC.

This clonotype was detected many times. V and J are TRBV5-4 and TRBJ1-1; D perhaps matches TRBD1 (6 bases). The CDR3 is 13 amino acids. Germline V CDR1 and CDR2: SGHNT, YYREEE (reference sequence). Trimming shortened V by 4 bases and J by 4 bases, and 11 bases separated the two germline ends. The CDR3 region is CASSQTGPTEAFF. Written as DNA, the CDR3 is TGTGCCAGCAGCCAAACAGGGCCCACTGAAGCTTTCTTT.

This chain links TRBV27 with TRBJ2-7; D call uncertain. V was clipped by 6 bases and J by 5 bases, with 14 bases between them. This CDR3 has 13 residues. The V gene's germline CDR1 is MNHEY and CDR2 SMNVEV (reference sequence). CDR3 loop: CASRSLEAHEQYF. The CDR3, as DNA: TGTGCCAGCAGAAGTTTGGAAGCCCACGAGCAGTACTTC.

In this sample, this clonotype turned up many times. The chain is built from TRBV29-1 and TRBJ2-2; 9 bases match TRBD2. Per germline, CDR1 SQVTM and CDR2 ANQGSEA. CDR3 length: 12 amino acids. CDR3: CAGGANTGELFF. The CDR3, as DNA: TGCGCGGGGGGGGCCAACACCGGGGAGCTGTTTTTT.

By frequency in the sample, this clonotype is medium-sized. CDR3 sequence (DNA): TGCGCCAGCAGCTTGCCCGGGACTAGCGGGGGTGGAGATACGCAGTATTTT. It translates to CASSLPGTSGGGDTQYF. The chain is built from TRBV5-1 and TRBJ2-3; 14 bases line up with TRBD2. Looked up from germline, CDR1 is SGHRS and CDR2 is YFSETQ. V was pared by 1 base and J by 5 bases, with 6 bases of the junction left unmatched. CDR3 length: 17 amino acids. The full variable domain, completed using reference TRBV5-1 and TRBJ2-3, is KAGVTQTPRYLIKTRGQQVTLSCSPISGHRSVSWYQQTPGQGLQFLFEYFSETQRNKGNFPGRFSGRQFSNSRSEMNVSTLELGDSALYLCASSLPGTSGGGDTQYFGPGTRLTVL.

This clonotype was picked up many times. This chain's CDR3 is CASSLWTGASPLHF. DNA for the CDR3: TGTGCCAGCAGTTTGTGGACAGGGGCTTCACCCCTCCACTTT. The chain is built from TRBV12-3 or TRBV12-4 and TRBJ1-6; 9 bases are a match to TRBD1. V lost 3 bases to trimming and J lost 9 bases; unmatched junction nucleotides: 3. CDR3 size: 14 residues.

This clonotype was recorded many times. J is TRBJ2-1 and V is TRBV7-2, with a possible D match to TRBD2 (5 bases). CDR1 and CDR2 (germline): SGHTA, FQGNSA. The V and J ends lost 6 bases and 7 bases respectively, with 19 bases between them. This CDR3 spans 15 amino acids. The CDR3 protein is CASRHIKADGNEQFF. The CDR3 DNA reads TGTGCCAGCAGGCATATAAAAGCGGATGGGAATGAGCAGTTCTTC.

This clonotype was seen many times. The chain recombines TRBV20-1 with TRBJ2-7; TRBD2 might be the D (6 bases). Trimming removed 1 base at V and 0 bases at J, with 10 bases between. This CDR3 spans 14 amino acids. From germline, CDR1 is DFQATT and CDR2 SNEGSKA (reference sequence). The CDR3, as DNA: TGCAGTGCTAGAGGCCTGACTAGCTCCTACGAGCAGTACTTC. It translates to CSARGLTSSYEQYF.

This clonotype appeared many times. The V and J genes are TRBV12-3 or TRBV12-4 and TRBJ1-1; possible D gene TRBD1, 6 bases. V lost 4 bases and J lost 4, with 13 bases in between. This CDR3 is 14 amino acids long. The CDR3 DNA reads as TGTGCCAGCAGTTCTCAGAGAGGGGGCACTGAAGCTTTCTTT. As protein: CASSSQRGGTEAFF.

This clonotype was detected a few times. The chain is built from TRBV5-1 and TRBJ1-1; unclear D gene. The germline V gene encodes CDR1 SGHRS and CDR2 YFSETQ. The CDR3 is 13 residues long. V gave up 4 bases and J gave up 11 bases, with 18 bases separating them. Written as DNA, the CDR3 is TGCGCCAGCAGCCCATCGGAGGAAAGTTGGGCTTTCTTT. Translation: CASSPSEESWAFF.

This clonotype was recorded at least ten times. The V call is TRBV6-1, the J call TRBJ1-1; D gene ambiguous. CDR1 and CDR2 (germline): MNHNS, SASEGT. The CDR3 covers 12 residues. V lost 2 bases to trimming and J lost 11 bases, with 12 bases between them. In nucleotides, the CDR3 is TGTGCCAGCAGTGAAAGTAACTTGCGGGCTTTCTTT. It specifies CASSESNLRAFF.

This clonotype was detected ten times or more. This chain uses TRBV7-2 with TRBJ2-5; 8 bases fit TRBD2. The CDR3 extends over 16 amino acids. J gave up 1 base and V 1 base, and 5 bases lay outside the gene matches. Per the germline V gene, CDR1 is SGHTA and CDR2 is FQGNSA. CDR3 sequence (DNA): TGTGCCAGCAGCTTAGGGGTTAGCGGGGTCCAAGAGACCCAGTACTTC. Encoded protein: CASSLGVSGVQETQYF.

The sample holds many counts of this clonotype. V is TRBV3-1 and J is TRBJ1-2; D remains unclear. This CDR3 is 14 amino acids long. Germline CDR1 is LGHDT and CDR2 is YNNKEL (reference sequence). Trimming removed 2 bases at V and 2 bases at J, with 9 bases between. The CDR3 region has the DNA TGTGCCAGCAGCCAACAGGCCCTAAACTATGGCTACACCTTC. It codes for CASSQQALNYGYTF.

At least ten counts were recorded for this clonotype. The chain links TRBV10-3 to TRBJ1-3; no definite D call. The V end lost 1 base, the J end lost 0 bases, and 7 bases lay between the germline ends. The germline V gene encodes CDR1 ENHRY and CDR2 SYGVKD. The CDR3 consists of 15 residues. CDR3 sequence reads: CAISEFISSGNTIYF. CDR3 nucleotide sequence: TGTGCCATCAGTGAGTTCATATCCTCTGGAAACACCATATATTTT.

This clonotype has ten or more counts. The J gene is TRBJ1-6, the V gene TRBV6-1; 9 bases agree with TRBD1. This CDR3 spans 16 amino acids. V was pared by 0 bases and J by 6 bases, with 3 bases of the junction left unmatched. The germline gives CDR1 MNHNS, CDR2 SASEGT. DNA for the CDR3: TGTGCCAGCAGTGAAGCTCCGGGACAGGGTAATTCACCCCTCCACTTT. Protein: CASSEAPGQGNSPLHF.